The TCR beta chain described here comes from a study of blood T cells in healthy people across ages. Study-level points and caveats: For the donors, CMV status was unknown and possibly confounded expanded clonotype changes. Fewer expanded clones and more diversity marked long-lived versus aged donors. With age, beta diversity per million T cells declined roughly linearly, significantly by approximately 40. The unsorted PBMCs prevented any conclusive comparison of naive versus antigen-experienced cells.

Alongside a J-beta primer mix, a sample-barcoded 5' primer served in a second PCR lasting about 7 to 12 cycles. TCRdb ran MiXCR on the 5' RACE reads and lists one entry per CDR3 protein. The sample includes about 1 million distinct CDR3 sequences, less than 50% of them seen just once. Trimming stripped 5 bases from V and 4 bases from J, with 14 bases between. CDR1 is SGHTA and CDR2 is FQGNSA in the germline V gene. CDR3 size: 14 residues. This clonotype was detected a few times. Its target is not known. This sequence originates from a woman aged 60-75 years in good health. The sequenced sample consisted of blood. The V call is TRBV7-2, the J call TRBJ2-5; D remains unclear. The CDR3 nucleotides are TGTGCCAGCAGCCCCTTCCAGTGGGGAGAGACCCAGTACTTC. Translating it yields CASSPFQWGETQYF.